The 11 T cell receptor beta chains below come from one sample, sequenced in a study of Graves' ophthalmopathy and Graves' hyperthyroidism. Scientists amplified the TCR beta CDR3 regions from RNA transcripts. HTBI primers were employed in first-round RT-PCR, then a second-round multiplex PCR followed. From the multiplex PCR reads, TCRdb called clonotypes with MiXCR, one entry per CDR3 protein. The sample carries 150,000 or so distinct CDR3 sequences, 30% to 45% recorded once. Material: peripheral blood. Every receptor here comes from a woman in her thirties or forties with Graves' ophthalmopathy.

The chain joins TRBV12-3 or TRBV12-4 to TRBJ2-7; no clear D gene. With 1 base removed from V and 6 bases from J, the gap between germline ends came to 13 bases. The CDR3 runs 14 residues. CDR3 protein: CASSLGHRAGEQYF. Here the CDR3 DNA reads TGTGCCAGCAGTTTAGGGCATCGGGCCGGCGAGCAGTACTTC.

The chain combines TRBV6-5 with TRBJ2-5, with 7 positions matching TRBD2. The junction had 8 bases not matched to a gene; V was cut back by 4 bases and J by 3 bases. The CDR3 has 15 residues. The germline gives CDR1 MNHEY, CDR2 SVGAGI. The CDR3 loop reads CASSWSRGGEETQYF. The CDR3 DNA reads TGTGCCAGCAGTTGGTCCCGCGGGGGTGAAGAGACCCAGTACTTC.

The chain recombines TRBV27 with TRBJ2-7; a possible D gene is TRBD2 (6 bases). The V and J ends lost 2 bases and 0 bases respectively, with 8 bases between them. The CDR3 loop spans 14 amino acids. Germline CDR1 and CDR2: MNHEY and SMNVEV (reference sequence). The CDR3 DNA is TGTGCCAGCAGTTTAGCGACTAGCTCCTACGAGCAGTACTTC. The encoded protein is CASSLATSSYEQYF.

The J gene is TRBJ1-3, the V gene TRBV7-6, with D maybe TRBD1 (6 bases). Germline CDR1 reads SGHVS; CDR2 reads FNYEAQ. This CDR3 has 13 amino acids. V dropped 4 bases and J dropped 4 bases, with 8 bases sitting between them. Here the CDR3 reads CASSSGQGNTIYF. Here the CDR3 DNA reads TGTGCCAGCAGCTCAGGACAGGGAAACACCATATATTTT.

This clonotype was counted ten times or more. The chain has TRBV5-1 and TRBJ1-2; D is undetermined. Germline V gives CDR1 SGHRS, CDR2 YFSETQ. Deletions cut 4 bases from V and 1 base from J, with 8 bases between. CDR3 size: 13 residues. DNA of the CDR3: TGCGCCAGCAGCGGAGGTAATAACTATGGCTACACCTTC. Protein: CASSGGNNYGYTF.

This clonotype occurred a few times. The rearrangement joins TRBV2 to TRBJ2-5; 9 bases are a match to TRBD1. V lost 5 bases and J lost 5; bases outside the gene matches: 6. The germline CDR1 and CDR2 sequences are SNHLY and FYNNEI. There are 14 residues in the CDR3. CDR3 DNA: TGTGCCAGCAGTCACCGGGACAGGGTTGAGACCCAGTACTTC. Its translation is CASSHRDRVETQYF.

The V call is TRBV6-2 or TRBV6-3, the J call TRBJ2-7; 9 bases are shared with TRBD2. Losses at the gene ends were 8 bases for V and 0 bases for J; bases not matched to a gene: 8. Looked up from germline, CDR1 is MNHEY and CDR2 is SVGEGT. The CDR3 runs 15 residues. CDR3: CASLAGERSSYEQYF. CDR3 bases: TGTGCCAGCTTAGCGGGAGAGAGGAGCTCCTACGAGCAGTACTTC.

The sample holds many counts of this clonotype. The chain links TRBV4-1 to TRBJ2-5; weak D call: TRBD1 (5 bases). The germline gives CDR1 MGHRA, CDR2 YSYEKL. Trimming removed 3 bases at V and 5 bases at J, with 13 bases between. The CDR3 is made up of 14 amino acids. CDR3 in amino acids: CASSQRTIGETQYF. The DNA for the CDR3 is TGCGCCAGCAGCCAGAGGACAATCGGGGAGACCCAGTACTTC.

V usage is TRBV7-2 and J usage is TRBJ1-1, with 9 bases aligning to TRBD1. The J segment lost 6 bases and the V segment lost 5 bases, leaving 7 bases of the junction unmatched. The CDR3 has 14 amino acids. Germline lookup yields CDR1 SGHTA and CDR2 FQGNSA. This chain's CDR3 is CASSEQGALPEAFF. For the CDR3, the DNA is TGTGCCAGCAGCGAACAGGGGGCGCTTCCTGAAGCTTTCTTT.

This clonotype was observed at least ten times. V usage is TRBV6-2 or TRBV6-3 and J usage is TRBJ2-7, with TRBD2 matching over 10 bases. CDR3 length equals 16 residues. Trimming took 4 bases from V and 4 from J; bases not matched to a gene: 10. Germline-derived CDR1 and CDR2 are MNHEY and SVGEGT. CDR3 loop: CASSSRKAGGLYEQYF. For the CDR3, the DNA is TGTGCCAGCAGTTCACGAAAAGCGGGGGGGCTTTACGAGCAGTACTTC.

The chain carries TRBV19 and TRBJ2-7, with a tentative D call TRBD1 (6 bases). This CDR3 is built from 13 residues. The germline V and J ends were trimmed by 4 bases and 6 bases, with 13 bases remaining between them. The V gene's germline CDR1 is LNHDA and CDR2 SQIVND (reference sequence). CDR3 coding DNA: TGTGCCAGTAGTACCGATGGACAGTCCGAGCAGTACTTC. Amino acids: CASSTDGQSEQYF. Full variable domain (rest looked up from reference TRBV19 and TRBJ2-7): DGGITQSPKYLFRKEGQNVTLSCEQNLNHDAMYWYRQDPGQGLRLIYYSQIVNDFQKGDIAEGYSVSREKKESFPLTVTSAQKNPTAFYLCASSTDGQSEQYFGPGTRLTVT.